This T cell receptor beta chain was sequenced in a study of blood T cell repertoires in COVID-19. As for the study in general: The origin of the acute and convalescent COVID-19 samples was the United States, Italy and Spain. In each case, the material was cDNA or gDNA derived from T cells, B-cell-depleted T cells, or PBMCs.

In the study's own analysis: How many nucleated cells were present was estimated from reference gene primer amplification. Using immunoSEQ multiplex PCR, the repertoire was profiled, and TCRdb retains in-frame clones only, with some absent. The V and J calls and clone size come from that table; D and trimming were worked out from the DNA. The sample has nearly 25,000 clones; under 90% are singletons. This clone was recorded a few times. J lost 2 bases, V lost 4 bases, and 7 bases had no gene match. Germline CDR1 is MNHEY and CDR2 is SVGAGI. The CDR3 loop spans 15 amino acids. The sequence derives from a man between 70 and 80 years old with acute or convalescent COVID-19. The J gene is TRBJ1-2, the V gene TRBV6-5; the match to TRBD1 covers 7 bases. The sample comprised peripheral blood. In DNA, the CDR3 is TGTGCCAGCAGTTCACGAGGACAGGCCAACTATGGCTACACCTTC. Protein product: CASSSRGQANYGYTF.